A single sample gave rise to the 12 T cell receptor beta chains below, sequenced in a study of blood T cell repertoires in COVID-19 (TCRdb year 2020). Library preparation was by the immunoSEQ multiplex PCR assay. TCRdb mirrors the immuneACCESS table, restricted to in-frame sequences. Some clones are absent from its copies; in checked studies, under half trace to an unresolved V gene, and the reason for the others is unknown. Counted in this sample were about 170,000 clones; 80% to 90% of them appeared once. The top ten constitute around 13% of the sample. The sample consisted of peripheral blood. The receptors come from a woman in her 70s with COVID-19, enrolled during active disease.

The chain joins TRBV7-9 to TRBJ1-2; tentative D call: TRBD1 (5 bases). The CDR3 is 14 residues long. Per the germline V gene, CDR1 is SEHNR and CDR2 is FQNEAQ (reference sequence). V dropped 5 bases and J dropped 2 bases, with 12 bases sitting between them. The CDR3 protein is CASSPLQENYGYTF. As DNA, the CDR3 is TGTGCCAGCAGCCCTTTACAGGAGAACTATGGCTACACCTTC.

V is TRBV3-1 (or the pseudogene TRBV3-2) and J is TRBJ2-3; 13 bases line up with TRBD2. The germline V gene has CDR1 LGHDT and CDR2 YNNKEL (reference sequence). J gave up 4 bases and V 1 base, and 8 bases lay outside the gene matches. This CDR3 region has 18 residues. CDR3 in amino acids: CASSQGPPGLAGSDTQYF. The CDR3, as DNA: TGTGCCAGCAGCCAAGGTCCCCCGGGACTAGCGGGGTCAGATACGCAGTATTTT.

This chain joins TRBV6-6 and TRBJ2-1; tentatively, D is TRBD2 (6 bases). Trimming left V 5 bases short and J 9 bases short, with 20 bases between. This CDR3 is built from 15 residues. The germline V gene has CDR1 MNHNY and CDR2 SVGAGI (reference sequence). The CDR3: CASSLGTAVRGEQFF. The CDR3 DNA follows: TGTGCCAGCAGTCTTGGGACTGCCGTTCGTGGTGAGCAGTTCTTC.

This clone was found once. This rearrangement joins TRBV29-1 to TRBJ2-3; 11 bases align to TRBD2. Germline loops: CDR1 SQVTM, CDR2 ANQGSEA. J lost 2 bases, V lost 7 bases, and 8 bases had no gene match. This CDR3 is built from 15 residues. In DNA, the CDR3 is TGCAGCGCCCCGACTAGCGGGACGAACACAGATACGCAGTATTTT. Translated, it gives CSAPTSGTNTDTQYF.

V and J are TRBV9 and TRBJ2-1; 9 nucleotides line up with TRBD2. Germline trimming cut 4 bases from V and 5 bases from J; bases unmatched to any gene: 10. The germline gives CDR1 SGDLS, CDR2 YYNGEE. CDR3 length: 16 amino acids. In nucleotides, the CDR3 is TGTGCCAGCAGCCCCGTAGCGGGAGTTGTCAACAATGAGCAGTTCTTC. It encodes CASSPVAGVVNNEQFF.

The rearrangement uses TRBV5-3 and TRBJ2-7; perhaps TRBD2 as D (6 bases). TRBV5-3 belongs to the ORF category, with a function that is uncertain. Trimming removed 2 bases from V and 7 bases from J, with 16 bases in between. This CDR3 has 14 residues. CDR3 sequence: CARSLQLGGREQYF. CDR3 DNA sequence: TGTGCCAGAAGCTTACAACTCGGGGGTCGGGAGCAGTACTTC.

The rearrangement joins TRBV28 to TRBJ2-7; 9 bases are a match to TRBD2. Germline V gives CDR1 MDHEN, CDR2 SYDVKM. This CDR3 spans 15 amino acids. V shed 3 bases, J shed 11 bases, and the junction held 14 bases outside the gene matches. In DNA form, the CDR3 reads TGTGCCAGCAGTTTGAGGCTAGCGGGAATTAACCATGAGTACTTC. It translates to CASSLRLAGINHEYF.

The V call is TRBV6-5, the J call TRBJ1-3; D might be TRBD1 (5 bases). Per the germline V gene, CDR1 is MNHEY and CDR2 is SVGAGI. V gave up 0 bases and J gave up 9 bases, with 18 bases separating them. The CDR3 sequence is 16 residues long. As DNA, the CDR3 is TGTGCCAGCAGTTACTCGATGGGCGGGGCCGGGGCCACCATATATTTT. Its translation: CASSYSMGGAGATIYF.

As to this clone: The junction and the germline gene differ at one end; a read error may be behind it. V is TRBV7-7 and J is TRBJ2-1, with D unresolved. The CDR3 has 13 amino acids. CDR1 and CDR2 from the germline V gene are SSHAT and FNYEAQ (reference sequence). The CDR3 region has the DNA TGTGCTAGCAGCTTAGACCGGTGGAATGAGCAGTTCTTC. Its protein is CASSLDRWNEQFF.

CDR3: CASSLGLNLAEAFF. The CDR3 region has the DNA TGTGCCAGCAGCTTGGGGCTGAACCTCGCTGAAGCTTTCTTT. The V gene is TRBV5-5, the J gene TRBJ1-1; D unresolved. This CDR3 is 14 amino acids long. CDR1 is SGHKS and CDR2 is YYEKEE in the germline V gene (reference sequence). Trimming removed 0 bases from V and 6 bases from J, with 12 bases in between.

The V and J genes are TRBV2 and TRBJ1-5; possibly TRBD1 for D (6 bases). Trimming removed 2 bases from V and 7 bases from J, with 6 bases in between. Looked up from germline, CDR1 is SNHLY and CDR2 is FYNNEI. The CDR3 runs 12 residues. The CDR3 sequence: CASSERGQPQHF. In nucleotides, the CDR3 is TGTGCCAGCAGTGAAAGGGGGCAGCCCCAGCATTTT.

The rearrangement joins TRBV14 to TRBJ2-3, with a possible D match to TRBD2 (6 bases). The CDR3 loop spans 17 amino acids. The germline V gene has CDR1 SGHDN and CDR2 FVKESK. V lost 4 bases, J lost 0 bases, and 17 bases lay in between. CDR3 bases: TGTGCCAGCAGCCGCAGGACTTTCGGGGGAAGCACAGATACGCAGTATTTT. Its translation is CASSRRTFGGSTDTQYF.